The next 21 T cell receptor beta chains were all read from a single sample in a study of T cells in Graves' hyperthyroidism and ophthalmopathy. Regions amplified from RNA transcripts were the TCR beta CDR3 regions. RT-PCR in the first round (using the HTBI primer set) targeted the TCR CDR3. TCRdb re-called the multiplex PCR reads through MiXCR, storing one row per CDR3 protein. Counted here are some 690,000 distinct CDR3 sequences, around 15% occurring once; the ten biggest clones make up roughly a sixth. What was sequenced was blood. The origin of the receptors is a man between 50 and 59 years old with Graves' hyperthyroidism.

In its sample, this clonotype was seen many times. The chain links TRBV6-1 to TRBJ2-7; D gene unclear. The CDR3 runs 12 residues. Per the germline V gene, CDR1 is MNHNS and CDR2 is SASEGT. V dropped 5 bases and J dropped 5 bases, with 10 bases sitting between them. The CDR3 loop reads CASSPQGHEQYF. The CDR3 DNA reads as TGTGCCAGCAGTCCACAAGGACACGAGCAGTACTTC.

At least ten counts were recorded for this clonotype. The V gene is TRBV18, the J gene TRBJ2-7; weak D call: TRBD1 (6 bases). From germline, CDR1 is KGHSH and CDR2 LQKENI. Trimming cost V 3 bases and J 5 bases, with 8 bases left between them. This CDR3 contains 12 residues. Here the CDR3 reads CASSPDSHEQYF. The CDR3 region has the DNA TGTGCCAGCTCACCGGACAGCCACGAGCAGTACTTC. Using reference TRBV18 and TRBJ2-7 for the parts outside the CDR3, the full variable domain is NAGVMQNPRHLVRRRGQEARLRCSPMKGHSHVYWYRQLPEEGLKFMVYLQKENIIDESGMPKERFSAEFPKEGPSILRIQQVVRGDSAAYFCASSPDSHEQYFGPGTRLTVT.

This clonotype turned up a few times. The chain uses TRBV12-3 or TRBV12-4 and TRBJ1-1; D is possibly TRBD1 (6 bases). V lost 6 bases and J lost 6, with 17 bases in between. CDR3 size: 14 residues. In DNA form, the CDR3 reads TGTGCCAGCAGCCCGAGGGGGGGCATCTCTGAAGCTTTCTTT. Protein sequence: CASSPRGGISEAFF.

This chain links TRBV10-1 with TRBJ1-6, with no clear D. The CDR3 loop spans 11 amino acids. CDR1 is WNHNN, CDR2 SYGVQD, per germline (reference sequence). V lost 4 bases to trimming and J lost 9 bases, with 4 bases between them. This CDR3 is CASSVASPLHF. The CDR3 DNA follows: TGCGCCAGCAGTGTAGCTTCACCCCTCCACTTT.

This clonotype was seen repeatedly, ten times or more. The chain is built from TRBV10-3 and TRBJ1-1; no firm D call. CDR1 and CDR2 (germline): ENHRY, SYGVKD. The germline V and J ends were trimmed by 2 bases and 3 bases, with 7 bases remaining between them. This CDR3 comprises 13 residues. The CDR3 sequence is CAISEAAYTEAFF. The CDR3 nucleotides read TGTGCCATCAGTGAGGCAGCTTACACTGAAGCTTTCTTT.

This clonotype was detected ten times or more. This chain links TRBV2 with TRBJ2-3; possible D gene TRBD1, 6 bases. Germline assignment: CDR1 SNHLY and CDR2 FYNNEI. V was clipped by 3 bases and J by 6 bases, with 13 bases between them. The CDR3 is 14 residues long. The CDR3 spells CASSEEQGPDTQYF. The CDR3 nucleotides are TGTGCCAGCAGTGAGGAACAGGGCCCGGATACGCAGTATTTT. The whole variable domain, filled in from reference TRBV2 and TRBJ2-3, reads EPEVTQTPSHQVTQMGQEVILRCVPISNHLYFYWYRQILGQKVEFLVSFYNNEISEKSEIFDDQFSVERPDGSNFTLKIRSTKLEDSAMYFCASSEEQGPDTQYFGPGTRLTVL.

This clonotype was detected a few times. The rearrangement joins TRBV4-2 to TRBJ1-6, with 7 nucleotides matching TRBD1. J lost 11 bases, V lost 4 bases, and 5 bases had no gene match. CDR1 and CDR2 from the germline V gene are LGHNA and YNFKEQ. The CDR3 is 13 amino acids. In nucleotides, the CDR3 is TGTGCCAGCAGCCCTCAGGGGGAGGCACCCCTCCACTTT. This translates into CASSPQGEAPLHF.

This clonotype came up many times. V usage is TRBV3-1 and J usage is TRBJ2-5; D is uncertain. Trimming took off 1 base at V and 4 bases at J, with 4 bases between the two ends. Germline V gene data show CDR1 as LGHDT and CDR2 as YNNKEL (reference sequence). This CDR3 has 12 amino acids. CDR3 DNA sequence: TGTGCCAGCAGCCAAGCGGCAGAGACCCAGTACTTC. This codes for CASSQAAETQYF.

This clonotype was detected ten times or more. This rearrangement joins TRBV11-2 to TRBJ2-5; perhaps TRBD2 as D (6 bases). This CDR3 has 13 residues. Per the germline V gene, CDR1 is SGHAT and CDR2 is FQNNGV. Between the trimmed V and J ends, which lost 4 bases and 2 bases, there was a span of 8 bases. The CDR3 protein is CASSYRGQETQYF. For the CDR3, the DNA is TGTGCCAGCAGCTACCGGGGGCAAGAGACCCAGTACTTC.

There are a few counts of this clonotype. The chain links TRBV3-1 to TRBJ2-1; 7 bases are a match to TRBD2. There are 13 residues in the CDR3. Germline CDR1 and CDR2: LGHDT and YNNKEL (reference sequence). With 5 bases clipped from V and 6 bases from J, the junction kept 4 bases outside the gene matches. The CDR3 reads CASSWEGPNEQFF. CDR3 coding DNA: TGTGCCAGCAGCTGGGAGGGCCCCAATGAGCAGTTCTTC.

This clonotype came up a few times. V is TRBV19 and J is TRBJ1-2; D unresolved. The CDR3 runs to 13 residues. Germline assignment: CDR1 LNHDA and CDR2 SQIVND (reference sequence). V lost 4 bases to trimming and J lost 5 bases, with 11 bases between them. As DNA, the CDR3 is TGTGCCAGTAGTACAACTGGACCGTATGGCTACACCTTC. It specifies CASSTTGPYGYTF. The entire variable domain, with the rest obtained from reference TRBV19 and TRBJ1-2, is as follows: DGGITQSPKYLFRKEGQNVTLSCEQNLNHDAMYWYRQDPGQGLRLIYYSQIVNDFQKGDIAEGYSVSREKKESFPLTVTSAQKNPTAFYLCASSTTGPYGYTFGSGTRLTVV.

A few counts support this clonotype. The chain recombines TRBV6-1 with TRBJ1-4; maybe TRBD1 (5 bases). Germline V gene lookup returns CDR1 MNHNS and CDR2 SASEGT. Trimming pared 7 bases from V and 8 bases from J, leaving 20 bases between. CDR3 length: 15 residues. CDR3 coding DNA: TGTGCCAGCACCACCATAGGAGGGGTAGGGGAAAAACTGTTTTTT. Amino acid sequence: CASTTIGGVGEKLFF.

This clonotype was recorded a few times. The chain couples TRBV6-1 to TRBJ1-1; 10 bases map to TRBD1. Germline V gives CDR1 MNHNS, CDR2 SASEGT. This CDR3 region has 16 residues. The V gene end was trimmed by 0 bases and the J gene end by 5 bases; junction bases not matched to a gene: 6. The CDR3 coding sequence is TGTGCCAGCAGTGAAGCGGGGACAGGGGTTTTTACTGAAGCTTTCTTT. Translating gives CASSEAGTGVFTEAFF.

This clonotype showed up many times. V gene TRBV2 combines with J gene TRBJ1-5, with 7 positions matching TRBD1. CDR3 size: 15 residues. The germline CDR1 and CDR2 sequences are SNHLY and FYNNEI. V dropped 4 bases and J dropped 3; count of bases not matched to a gene: 6. The CDR3 loop is CASSVGTAPNQPQHF. The CDR3 DNA is TGTGCCAGCAGTGTGGGGACAGCTCCCAATCAGCCCCAGCATTTT.

This chain connects TRBV19 to TRBJ1-2; D perhaps matches TRBD1 (6 bases). V was pared by 5 bases and J by 4 bases, with 14 bases between. CDR3 length: 14 amino acids. The germline V gene encodes CDR1 LNHDA and CDR2 SQIVND (reference sequence). CDR3 in amino acids: CASSDGQFAYGYTF. The CDR3 nucleotides are TGTGCCAGTAGTGATGGACAGTTCGCCTATGGCTACACCTTC.

This clonotype was recorded many times. The rearrangement joins TRBV28 to TRBJ2-7, with TRBD2 matching 10 bases. The CDR3 is 15 amino acids. Germline V gene sequence: CDR1 MDHEN, CDR2 SYDVKM. J was trimmed by 2 bases and V by 2 bases; bases with no gene match: 3. Here the CDR3 DNA reads TGTGCCAGCAGTTTAAGTCTAGCGGGAGCCTACGAGCAGTACTTC. This codes for CASSLSLAGAYEQYF.

As for this clonotype: This may be a read error, as it is one base from a much larger clone. The V gene is TRBV28, the J gene TRBJ2-2, with a weak D call TRBD1 (5 bases). This CDR3 contains 13 residues. V gave up 6 bases and J gave up 1 base, with 6 bases separating them. The germline V gene has CDR1 MDHEN and CDR2 SYDVKM. CDR3: CASRQVNTGELFF. The CDR3, as DNA: TGTGCCAGCAGACAGGTGAACACCGGGGAGCTGTTTTTT.

This clonotype showed up just a few times. The chain has TRBV3-1 and TRBJ1-6; no definite D call. The CDR3 runs to 14 residues. The germline V gene has CDR1 LGHDT and CDR2 YNNKEL (reference sequence). Trimming removed 1 base from V and 6 bases from J, with 7 bases in between. The CDR3 loop reads CASSQAAGNSPLHF. The CDR3 coding sequence is TGTGCCAGCAGCCAAGCGGCGGGTAATTCACCCCTCCACTTT.

Many counts were recorded for this clonotype. V gene TRBV7-2 combines with J gene TRBJ2-1; TRBD2 agrees at 9 bases. After removal of 7 bases from V and 6 bases from J, the junction contained 7 bases not matched to a gene. The CDR3 covers 14 residues. Germline V gene data show CDR1 as SGHTA and CDR2 as FQGNSA. In DNA, the CDR3 is TGTGCCAGCACCCCTGGACTAGCGAGCAATGAGCAGTTCTTC. Its translation is CASTPGLASNEQFF.

The chain uses TRBV4-3 and TRBJ2-7; 11 bases match TRBD2. This CDR3 is built from 18 residues. Germline assignment: CDR1 LGHNA and CDR2 YSLEER. The junction had 7 bases not matched to a gene; V was cut back by 0 bases and J by 0 bases. The CDR3 loop is CASSQDFLAGGGSYEQYF. The CDR3 coding sequence is TGCGCCAGCAGCCAAGATTTCCTAGCGGGAGGTGGCTCCTACGAGCAGTACTTC.

There are many counts of this clonotype. This chain joins TRBV20-1 and TRBJ1-1; 8 nucleotides align to TRBD1. V was pared by 6 bases and J by 4 bases, with 13 bases of the junction left unmatched. The CDR3 contains 15 residues. Germline V gene data show CDR1 as DFQATT and CDR2 as SNEGSKA (reference sequence). CDR3 coding DNA: TGCAGTGCAGACCCAGGGGGCGTAGAGGGCACTGAAGCTTTCTTT. It is translated as CSADPGGVEGTEAFF.